This TCR beta chain is drawn from a study of blood T cell repertoires in COVID-19. Assay used: immunoSEQ multiplex PCR; TCRdb lists only in-frame clones, some missing. The data show 490,000 or so clones, with approximately 88% seen just once and 1.8% held by the top ten. Germline loops: CDR1 SGHDT, CDR2 YYEEEE. This CDR3 spans 16 amino acids. Trimming stripped 4 bases from V and 3 bases from J, with 17 bases between. The sample comprised PBMCs or T cells enriched from blood (not recorded which). This clonotype originated in a woman in her 40s who had recovered from COVID-19. The V gene is TRBV5-6, the J gene TRBJ1-3; D is perhaps TRBD1 (5 bases). The CDR3 DNA sequence: TGTGCCAGCAGCCAGACCAGCCGCAGGGTTGGAAACACCATATATTTT. Translated, it gives CASSQTSRRVGNTIYF.